The entry below gives a single T cell receptor (beta chain) sequence along with its context. Its matching antigen is unknown. The data were obtained in a study of OX40 agonist ivuxolimab in advanced cancers. Across the study: Hepatocellular carcinoma, melanoma, renal cell or head and neck cancer was diagnosed in the dose-escalation patients.

Clones were sequenced by immunoSEQ multiplex PCR, and TCRdb holds only the in-frame ones, with some missing. Among about 83,000 clones, about 86% were seen once, and the ten largest hold 1.5% to 2%. CDR1 is SQVTM, CDR2 ANQGSEA, per germline. The CDR3 covers 12 residues. The V and J ends lost 4 bases and 2 bases respectively, with 8 bases between them. The study, taken as a whole, reports: Low normalized clonal expansion also occurred in some nonresponding patients.

J is TRBJ1-1 and V is TRBV29-1; no clear D gene. This sequence originates from an adult with an advanced solid tumor such as melanoma, head and neck, liver or kidney cancer. The sample was CD4+ or CD8+ T cells sorted from blood, taken in a trial of the OX40 agonist ivuxolimab. The CDR3 nucleotides are TGCAGCGTTGTAGTCACCAACACTGAAGCTTTCTTT. It specifies CSVVVTNTEAFF. Drawing the rest from reference TRBV29-1 and TRBJ1-1, the complete variable domain is SAVISQKPSRDICQRGTSLTIQCQVDSQVTMMFWYRQQPGQSLTLIATANQGSEATYESGFVIDKFPISRPNLTFSTLTVSNMSPEDSSIYLCSVVVTNTEAFFGQGTRLTVV.